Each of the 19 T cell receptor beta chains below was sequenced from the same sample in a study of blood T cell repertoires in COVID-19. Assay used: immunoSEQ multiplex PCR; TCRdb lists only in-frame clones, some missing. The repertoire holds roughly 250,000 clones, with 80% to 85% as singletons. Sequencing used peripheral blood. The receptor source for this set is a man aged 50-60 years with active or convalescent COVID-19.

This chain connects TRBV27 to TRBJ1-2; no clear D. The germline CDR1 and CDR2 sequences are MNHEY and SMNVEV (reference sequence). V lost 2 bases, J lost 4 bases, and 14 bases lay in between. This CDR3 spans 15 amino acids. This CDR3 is CASSLVVGGGYGYTF. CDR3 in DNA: TGTGCCAGCAGTTTAGTGGTGGGAGGCGGCTATGGCTACACCTTC.

DNA of the CDR3: TGTGCCAGCAGTTACTCGTCAGGGGCCCATGGCTACACCTTC. Its translation: CASSYSSGAHGYTF. The rearrangement uses TRBV6-6 and TRBJ1-2; D might be TRBD1 (6 bases). The length of the CDR3 is 14 residues. Looked up from germline, CDR1 is MNHNY and CDR2 is SVGAGI (reference sequence). The ends were cut back, 0 bases at V and 6 bases at J, with 11 bases in the middle.

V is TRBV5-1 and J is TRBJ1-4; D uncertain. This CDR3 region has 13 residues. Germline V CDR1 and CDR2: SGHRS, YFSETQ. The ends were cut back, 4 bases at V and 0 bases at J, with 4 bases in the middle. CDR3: CASSPTTNEKLFF. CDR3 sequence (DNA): TGCGCCAGCAGCCCCACAACTAATGAAAAACTGTTTTTT.

DNA of the CDR3: TGCGCCAGCAGCCCAGCCTTGAGGGGAGGTAACACTGAAGCTTTCTTT. Its protein product is CASSPALRGGNTEAFF. This rearrangement joins TRBV4-1 to TRBJ1-1; D possibly corresponds to TRBD1 (5 bases). This CDR3 spans 16 amino acids. Trimming stripped 4 bases from V and 2 bases from J, with 17 bases between. The germline V gene has CDR1 MGHRA and CDR2 YSYEKL.

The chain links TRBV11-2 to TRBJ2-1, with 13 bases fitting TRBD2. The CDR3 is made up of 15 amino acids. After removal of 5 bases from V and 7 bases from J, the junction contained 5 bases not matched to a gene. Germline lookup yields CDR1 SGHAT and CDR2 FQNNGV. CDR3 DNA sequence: TGTGCCAGCAGCCCAACTAGCGGGGGGGCAAATGAGCAGTTCTTC. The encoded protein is CASSPTSGGANEQFF.

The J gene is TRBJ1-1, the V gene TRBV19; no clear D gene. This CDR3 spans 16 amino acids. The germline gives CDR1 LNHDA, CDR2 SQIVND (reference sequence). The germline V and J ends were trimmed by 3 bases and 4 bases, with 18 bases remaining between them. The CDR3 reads CASSIFVWGVVTEAFF. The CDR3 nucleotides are TGTGCCAGTAGTATTTTTGTTTGGGGAGTGGTCACTGAAGCTTTCTTT. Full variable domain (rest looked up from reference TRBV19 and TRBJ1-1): DGGITQSPKYLFRKEGQNVTLSCEQNLNHDAMYWYRQDPGQGLRLIYYSQIVNDFQKGDIAEGYSVSREKKESFPLTVTSAQKNPTAFYLCASSIFVWGVVTEAFFGQGTRLTVV.

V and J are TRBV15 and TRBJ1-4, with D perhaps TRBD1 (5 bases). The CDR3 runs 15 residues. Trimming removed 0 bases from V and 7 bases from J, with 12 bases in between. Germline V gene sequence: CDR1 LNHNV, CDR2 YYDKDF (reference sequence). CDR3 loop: CATSREEGVIEKLFF. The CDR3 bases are TGTGCCACCAGCAGAGAGGAAGGGGTGATTGAAAAACTGTTTTTT.

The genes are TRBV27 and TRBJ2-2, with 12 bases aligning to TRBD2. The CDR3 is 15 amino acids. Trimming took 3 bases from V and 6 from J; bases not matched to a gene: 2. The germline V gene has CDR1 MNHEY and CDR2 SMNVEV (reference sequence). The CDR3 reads CASSFASGGAGELFF. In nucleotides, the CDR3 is TGTGCCAGCAGTTTCGCTAGCGGGGGGGCCGGGGAGCTGTTTTTT.

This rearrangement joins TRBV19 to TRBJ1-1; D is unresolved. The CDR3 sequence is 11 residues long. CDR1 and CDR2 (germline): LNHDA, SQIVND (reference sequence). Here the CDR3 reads CATEGNTEAFF. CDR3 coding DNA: TGTGCGACGGAGGGCAACACTGAAGCTTTCTTT.

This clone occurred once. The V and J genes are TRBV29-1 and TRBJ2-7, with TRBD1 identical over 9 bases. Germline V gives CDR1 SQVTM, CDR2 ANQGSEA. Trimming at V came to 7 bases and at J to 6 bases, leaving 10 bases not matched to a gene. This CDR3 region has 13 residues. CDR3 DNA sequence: TGCAGCGCGCGTTACATGACAGGGGGCGAGCAGTACTTC. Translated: CSARYMTGGEQYF.

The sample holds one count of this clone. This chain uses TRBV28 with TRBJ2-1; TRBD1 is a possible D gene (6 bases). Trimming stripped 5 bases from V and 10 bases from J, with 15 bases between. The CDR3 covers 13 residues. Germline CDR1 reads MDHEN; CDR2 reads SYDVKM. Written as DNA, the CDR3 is TGTGCCAGCAGTCTGAACAGGGTCGGGGAGCAGTTCTTC. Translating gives CASSLNRVGEQFF.

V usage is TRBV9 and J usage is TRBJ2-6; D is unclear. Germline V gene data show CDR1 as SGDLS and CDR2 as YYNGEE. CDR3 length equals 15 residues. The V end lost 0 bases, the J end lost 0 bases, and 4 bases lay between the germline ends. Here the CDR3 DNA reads TGTGCCAGCAGCGTAGGCAGCTCTGGGGCCAACGTCCTGACTTTC. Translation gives CASSVGSSGANVLTF.

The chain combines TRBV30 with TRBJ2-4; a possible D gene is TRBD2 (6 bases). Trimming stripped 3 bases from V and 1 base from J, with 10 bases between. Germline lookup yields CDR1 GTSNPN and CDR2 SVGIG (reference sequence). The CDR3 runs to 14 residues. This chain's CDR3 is CAWSRGMAKNIQYF. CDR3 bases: TGTGCCTGGAGCCGGGGGATGGCCAAAAACATTCAGTACTTC.

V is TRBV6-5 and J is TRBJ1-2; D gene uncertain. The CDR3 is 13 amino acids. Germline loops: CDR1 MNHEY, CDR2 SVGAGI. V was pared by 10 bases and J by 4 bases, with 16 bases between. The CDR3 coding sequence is TGTGCCACCTTTGACCGACTCTTCTATGGCTACACCTTC. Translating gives CATFDRLFYGYTF.

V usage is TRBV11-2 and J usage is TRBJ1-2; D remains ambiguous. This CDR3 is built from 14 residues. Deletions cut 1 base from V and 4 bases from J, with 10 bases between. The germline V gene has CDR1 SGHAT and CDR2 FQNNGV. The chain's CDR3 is CASSLGWPSYGYTF. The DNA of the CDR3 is TGTGCCAGCAGCTTAGGGTGGCCGTCCTATGGCTACACCTTC.

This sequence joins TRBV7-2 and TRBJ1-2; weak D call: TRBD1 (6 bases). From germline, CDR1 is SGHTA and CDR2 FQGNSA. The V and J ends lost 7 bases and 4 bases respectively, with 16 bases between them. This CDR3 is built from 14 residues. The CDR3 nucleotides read TGTGCCAGCACCCGGGCGGGGGGCGTCTATGGCTACACCTTC. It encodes CASTRAGGVYGYTF.

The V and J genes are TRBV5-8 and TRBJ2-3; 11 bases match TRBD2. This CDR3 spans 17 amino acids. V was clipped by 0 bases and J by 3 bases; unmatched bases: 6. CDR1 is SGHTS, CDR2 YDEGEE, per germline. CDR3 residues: CASSLEVLAGGTDTQYF. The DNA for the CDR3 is TGTGCCAGCAGCTTGGAGGTGCTAGCGGGGGGAACAGATACGCAGTATTTT.

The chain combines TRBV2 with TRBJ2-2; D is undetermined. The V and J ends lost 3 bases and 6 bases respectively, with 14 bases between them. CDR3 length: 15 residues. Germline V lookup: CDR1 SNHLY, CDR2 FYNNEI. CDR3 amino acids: CASSDLGEVSGELFF. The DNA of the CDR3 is TGTGCCAGCAGTGATTTAGGAGAGGTCTCCGGGGAGCTGTTTTTT.

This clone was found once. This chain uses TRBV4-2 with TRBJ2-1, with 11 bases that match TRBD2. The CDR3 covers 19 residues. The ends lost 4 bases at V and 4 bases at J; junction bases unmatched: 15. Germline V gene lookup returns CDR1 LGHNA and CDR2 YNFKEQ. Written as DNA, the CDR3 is TGTGCCAGCAGCCCCCCCGGAAGGGGTAGCGGGGGGGGGTACAATGAGCAGTTCTTC. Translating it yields CASSPPGRGSGGGYNEQFF.